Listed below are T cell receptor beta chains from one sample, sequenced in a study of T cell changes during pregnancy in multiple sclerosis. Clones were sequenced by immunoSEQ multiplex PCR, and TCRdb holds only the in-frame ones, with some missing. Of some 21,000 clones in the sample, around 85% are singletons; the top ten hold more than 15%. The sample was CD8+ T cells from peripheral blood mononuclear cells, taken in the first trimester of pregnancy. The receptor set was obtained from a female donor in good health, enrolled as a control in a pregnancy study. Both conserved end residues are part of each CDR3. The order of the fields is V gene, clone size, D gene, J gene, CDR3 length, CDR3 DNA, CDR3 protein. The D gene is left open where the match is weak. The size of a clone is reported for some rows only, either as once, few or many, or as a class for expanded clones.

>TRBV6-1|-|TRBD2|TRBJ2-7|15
TGTGCCAGCAGTGCCCGACTAGCGGAGTCCTACGAGCAGTACTTC
CASSARLAESYEQYF
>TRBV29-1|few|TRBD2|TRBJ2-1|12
TGCAGGACCCATAGCGGGAGCAATGAGCAGTTCTTC
CRTHSGSNEQFF
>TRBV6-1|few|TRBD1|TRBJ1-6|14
TGTGCCAGCAGTAACGGACAGGAAAATTCACCCCTCCACTTT
CASSNGQENSPLHF
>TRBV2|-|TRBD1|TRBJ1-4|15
TGTGCCAGCAGCGGACCCCGACAGGGCGATGAAAAACTGTTTTTT
CASSGPRQGDEKLFF
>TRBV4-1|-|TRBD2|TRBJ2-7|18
TGCGCCAGCAGCCAAGAGGGCTTGACTAGCGGGGGATCCTACGAGCAGTACTTC
CASSQEGLTSGGSYEQYF
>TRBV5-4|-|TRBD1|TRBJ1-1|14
TGTGCCAGCAGCACACGACAGGGAGGCACTGAAGCTTTCTTT
CASSTRQGGTEAFF
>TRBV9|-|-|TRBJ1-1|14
TGTGCCAGCAGCCCAGGAGGATCGGGCACTGAAGCTTTCTTT
CASSPGGSGTEAFF
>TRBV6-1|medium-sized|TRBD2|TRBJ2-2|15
TGTGCCAGCAGTACCGGGACTAGCTTTTCCGGGGAGCTGTTTTTT
CASSTGTSFSGELFF
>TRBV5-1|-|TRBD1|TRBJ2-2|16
TGCGCCAGCAAGTGGGGAGTCAGGGGGTCCCCCGGGGAGCTGTTTTTT
CASKWGVRGSPGELFF
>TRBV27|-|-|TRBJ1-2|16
TGTGCCAGCAGTTTAGTAGCTCCTGAGGGAAGCTATGGCTACACCTTC
CASSLVAPEGSYGYTF
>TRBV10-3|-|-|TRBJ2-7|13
TGTGCCATCAGACCGGGTGGAACCTACGAGCAGTACTTC
CAIRPGGTYEQYF
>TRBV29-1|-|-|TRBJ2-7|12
TGCAGCGTCATGTTCGAGACGGGAGAGCAGTACTTC
CSVMFETGEQYF
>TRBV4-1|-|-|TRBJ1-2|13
TGCGCCAGCGGGGGAGGACCTAACTATGGCTACACCTTC
CASGGGPNYGYTF
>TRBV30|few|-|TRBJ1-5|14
TGTGCCTGGAGTGAGGCAGGCCTCAATCAGCCCCAGCATTTT
CAWSEAGLNQPQHF
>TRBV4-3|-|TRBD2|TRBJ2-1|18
TGCGCCAGCAGCCAACGACTAGCGGGGGGGACGGGGTACAATGAGCAGTTCTTC
CASSQRLAGGTGYNEQFF
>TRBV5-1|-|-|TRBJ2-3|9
TGCGCCAGCCGGGGGTCTGCCCATTTT
CASRGSAHF
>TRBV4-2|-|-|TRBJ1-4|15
TGTGCCAGCGGGGGGGAAGGGGCAGGTAATGAAAAACTGTTTTTT
CASGGEGAGNEKLFF
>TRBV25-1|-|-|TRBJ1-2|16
TGTGCCAGCAGTGGTGGGGGGGGAAGAGGCTCAAAAGGCTACACCTTC
CASSGGGGRGSKGYTF
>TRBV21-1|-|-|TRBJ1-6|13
TGTGCCAGCAGAGGGGGTCCCGATTCACCCCTCCACTTT
CASRGGPDSPLHF
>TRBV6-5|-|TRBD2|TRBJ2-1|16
TGTGCCAGCAGTTACTCAGGCGGGGGGGCCTACAATGAGCAGTTCTTC
CASSYSGGGAYNEQFF
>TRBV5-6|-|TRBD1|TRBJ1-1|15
TGTGCCAGCAGCTTTAGTACAGGGGTGGGCACTGAAGCTTTCTTT
CASSFSTGVGTEAFF
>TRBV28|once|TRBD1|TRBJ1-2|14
TGTGCCAGCAGTGGCCAGACAGGGTTTGCTGGCTACACCTTC
CASSGQTGFAGYTF
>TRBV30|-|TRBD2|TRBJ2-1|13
TGTGCCTGGAGCTTAGCGGGGGACAATGAGCAGTTCTTC
CAWSLAGDNEQFF
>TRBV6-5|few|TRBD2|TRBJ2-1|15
TGTGCCAGCAGTGACTCGAGCGGGGGGGCCAATGAGCAGTTCTTC
CASSDSSGGANEQFF
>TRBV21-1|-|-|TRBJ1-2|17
TGTGCCAGCAGCATAGGGCGGCAGGGGTACCTATGGTATGGCTACACCTTC
CASSIGRQGYLWYGYTF
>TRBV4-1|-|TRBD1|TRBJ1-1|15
TGCGCCAGCAGCGCTAGGACAGGGGAGAACACTGAAGCTTTCTTT
CASSARTGENTEAFF
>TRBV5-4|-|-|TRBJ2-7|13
TGTGCCAGCAGCTCGGAACTAGGGACAAAGCTGTACTTC
CASSSELGTKLYF
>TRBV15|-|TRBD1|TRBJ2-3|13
TGTGCCAGCGGACAGGGAAACACAGATACGCAGTATTTT
CASGQGNTDTQYF
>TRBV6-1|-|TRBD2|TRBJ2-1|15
TGTGCCAGCAGTGACTCGAGCGGGGGGGCCAATGAGCAGTTCTTC
CASSDSSGGANEQFF
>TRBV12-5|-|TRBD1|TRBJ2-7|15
TGTGCTAGTGGTTTGCTCCGACAGGGCTCGTACGAGCAGTACTTC
CASGLLRQGSYEQYF
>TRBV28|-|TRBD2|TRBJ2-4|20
TGTGCCAGCAGAAGAGCCGGGACTAGCGGGAGGGCCTTTACCAAAAACATTCAGTACTTC
CASRRAGTSGRAFTKNIQYF
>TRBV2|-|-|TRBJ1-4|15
TGTGCCAGCAGGGATTTGGGGCAGGGGAAAGAAAAACTGTTTTTT
CASRDLGQGKEKLFF
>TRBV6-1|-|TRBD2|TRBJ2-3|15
TGTGCCAGCAGACCCCTAGCGGGGGGGCCAGATACGCAGTATTTT
CASRPLAGGPDTQYF
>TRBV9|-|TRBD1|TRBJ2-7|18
TGTGCCAGCAGCGTAGGGGGAGGAGGGACAGGGGGATTCTACGAGCAGTACTTC
CASSVGGGGTGGFYEQYF
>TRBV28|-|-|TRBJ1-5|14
TGTGCCAGCAGTCCCCGCGGGAAGGGTCAGCCCCAGCATTTT
CASSPRGKGQPQHF
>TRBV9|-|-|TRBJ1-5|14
TGTGCCAGCAGTGGGGGGACGCGTGAGGAGCCCCAGCATTTT
CASSGGTREEPQHF
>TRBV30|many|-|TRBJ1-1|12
TGTGCCTGGACAACAGGGACCACTGAAGCTTTCTTT
CAWTTGTTEAFF
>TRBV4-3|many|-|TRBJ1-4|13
TGCGCCAGCAGCCAAGACGCAGGGGAAAAACTGTTTTTT
CASSQDAGEKLFF
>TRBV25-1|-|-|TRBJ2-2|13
TGTGCCAGCAGTGCTGGGGAGTCCGGGGAGCTGTTTTTT
CASSAGESGELFF
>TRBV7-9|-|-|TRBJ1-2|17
TGTGCCAGCAGCTTAATGACAGCCGAGGCGAGGCTCTATGGCTACACCTTC
CASSLMTAEARLYGYTF
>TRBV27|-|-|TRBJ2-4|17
TGTGCCAGCAGTTTCGCCCGATCGACAGGCATTATGGACATTCAGTACTTC
CASSFARSTGIMDIQYF
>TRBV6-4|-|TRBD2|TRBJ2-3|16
TGTGCCAGCAGTCGGACTAGCGGGGGGGGCACAGATACGCAGTATTTT
CASSRTSGGGTDTQYF
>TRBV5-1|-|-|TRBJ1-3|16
TGCGCCAGCAGCTCCACGACAGCCGCGGGGGGAAACACCATATATTTT
CASSSTTAAGGNTIYF
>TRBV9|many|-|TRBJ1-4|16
TGTGCCAGCAGCCCGAGCCCAAAGGGGGCTAATGAAAAACTGTTTTTT
CASSPSPKGANEKLFF
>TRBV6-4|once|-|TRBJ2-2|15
TGTGCCAGCAGTGATACAGGGAATATGGCCGGGGAGCTGTTTTTT
CASSDTGNMAGELFF
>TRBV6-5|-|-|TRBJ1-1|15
TGTGCCAGCAGTTACGTCGAAGGGGAGGACACTGAAGCTTTCTTT
CASSYVEGEDTEAFF
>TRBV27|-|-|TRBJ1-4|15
TGTGCCAGCAGTCCCTATTATCGGGCTAATGAAAAACTGTTTTTT
CASSPYYRANEKLFF
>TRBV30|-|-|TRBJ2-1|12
TGTGCCTGGAGTGTAATGAGCAATGAGCAGTTCTTC
CAWSVMSNEQFF
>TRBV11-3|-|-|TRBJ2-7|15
TGTGCCAGCAGCTTAGATCCAGGGAATTCCTACGAGCAGTACTTC
CASSLDPGNSYEQYF
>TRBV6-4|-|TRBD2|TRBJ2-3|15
TGTGCCAGCCAGAAGTCTAGCGGGGGGTCAGATACGCAGTATTTT
CASQKSSGGSDTQYF
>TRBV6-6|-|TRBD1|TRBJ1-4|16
TGTGCCAGCAGTTTCTTAGGGACAGAAGAAGGTGAAAAACTGTTTTTT
CASSFLGTEEGEKLFF
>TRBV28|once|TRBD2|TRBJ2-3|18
TGTGCCAGCAGGGCTATAAGGTTAGCGGGGGAAAGCACAGATACGCAGTATTTT
CASRAIRLAGESTDTQYF
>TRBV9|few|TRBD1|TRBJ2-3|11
TGTGCCAGCAGCTCGGACAGGACTCAGTATTTT
CASSSDRTQYF
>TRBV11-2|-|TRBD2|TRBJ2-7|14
TGTGCCAGCAGCTTAGGGCTAGCGGGACACGAGCAGTACTTC
CASSLGLAGHEQYF
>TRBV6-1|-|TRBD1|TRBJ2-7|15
TGTGCCAGCGGGAACCCCGGGACAGCGTCCTACGAGCAGTACTTC
CASGNPGTASYEQYF
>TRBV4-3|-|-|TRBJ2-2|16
TGCGCCAGCAGCCAAGTTGAGGGGGGGATGAACGGGGAGCTGTTTTTT
CASSQVEGGMNGELFF
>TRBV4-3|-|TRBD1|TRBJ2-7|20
TGCGCCAGCAGCCAAGGGGTTTGGACAGGGGAGTTAACCCTCTCCTACGAGCAGTACTTC
CASSQGVWTGELTLSYEQYF